This T cell receptor (beta chain) was recorded in a study of T cell clones after liver transplantation. Study findings and constraints: Post-transplant time points were not standardized, so conclusions are preliminary.

The CDR3 is 13 amino acids. Germline V gives CDR1 MNHNY, CDR2 SVGAGI (reference sequence). Trimming cost V 0 bases and J 6 bases, with 8 bases left between them. Sequencing used immunoSEQ multiplex PCR; TCRdb keeps in-frame clones, though not all of them. This sample carries tens of thousands of clones, about 70% of them seen once, and the ten largest clones take roughly a tenth. Notes on this clone: Its antigen is unknown.

Sequences were derived from CD4+ T cells from blood, sampled at the 22-month timepoint. The sequence was collected from a human patient who received a liver transplant. A subset of T cells may come from the graft donor. The V gene is TRBV6-6, the J gene TRBJ1-1; D uncertain. CDR3 region: CASSYSQNAEAFF. The DNA of the CDR3 is TGTGCCAGCAGTTACTCCCAAAATGCTGAAGCTTTCTTT.